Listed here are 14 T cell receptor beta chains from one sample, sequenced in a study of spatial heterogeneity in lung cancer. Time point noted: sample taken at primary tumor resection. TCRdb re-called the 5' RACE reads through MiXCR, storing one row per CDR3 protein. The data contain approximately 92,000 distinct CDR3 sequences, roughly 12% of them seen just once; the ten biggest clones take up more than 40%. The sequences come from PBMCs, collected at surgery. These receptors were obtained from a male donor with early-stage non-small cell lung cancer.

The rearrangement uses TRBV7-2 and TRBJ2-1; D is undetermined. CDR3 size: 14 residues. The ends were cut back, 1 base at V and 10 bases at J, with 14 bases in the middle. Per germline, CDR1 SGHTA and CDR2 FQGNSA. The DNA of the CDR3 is TGTGCCAGCAGCTTAGGCCTAACCCAAGGAGAGCAGTTCTTC. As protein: CASSLGLTQGEQFF.

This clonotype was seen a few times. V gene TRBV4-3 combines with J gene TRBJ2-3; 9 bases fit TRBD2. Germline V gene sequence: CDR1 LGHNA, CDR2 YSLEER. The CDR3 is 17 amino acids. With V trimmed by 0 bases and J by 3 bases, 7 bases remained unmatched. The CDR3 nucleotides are TGCGCCAGCAGCCAAGAGGGAGCGGGGGGAGCGACAGATACGCAGTATTTT. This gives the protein CASSQEGAGGATDTQYF.

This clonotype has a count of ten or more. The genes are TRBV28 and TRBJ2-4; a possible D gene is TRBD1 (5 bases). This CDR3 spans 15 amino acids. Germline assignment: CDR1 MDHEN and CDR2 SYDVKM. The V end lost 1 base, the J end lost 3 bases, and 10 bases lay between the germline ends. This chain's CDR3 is CASSLFAGHKNIQYF. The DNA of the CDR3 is TGTGCCAGCAGTTTATTTGCCGGACACAAAAACATTCAGTACTTC.

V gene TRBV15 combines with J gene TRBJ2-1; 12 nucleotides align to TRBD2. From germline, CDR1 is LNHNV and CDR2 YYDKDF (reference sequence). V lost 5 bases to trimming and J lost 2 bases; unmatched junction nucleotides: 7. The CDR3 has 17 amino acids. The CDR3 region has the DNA TGTGCCACCAGCGCCGTAAGGACTAGCGGGGCCTACAATGAGCAGTTCTTC. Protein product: CATSAVRTSGAYNEQFF.

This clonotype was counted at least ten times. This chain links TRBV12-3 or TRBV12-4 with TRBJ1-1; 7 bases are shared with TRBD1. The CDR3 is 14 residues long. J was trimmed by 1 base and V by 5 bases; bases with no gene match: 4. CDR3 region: CASSPGTANTEAFF. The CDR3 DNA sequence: TGTGCCAGCAGTCCCGGGACAGCGAACACTGAAGCTTTCTTT.

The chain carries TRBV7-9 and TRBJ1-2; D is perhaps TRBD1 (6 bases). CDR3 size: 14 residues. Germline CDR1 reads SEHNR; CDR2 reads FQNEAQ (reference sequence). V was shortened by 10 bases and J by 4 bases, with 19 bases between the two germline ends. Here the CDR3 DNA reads TGTGCCATCCCGGACAGTCAAAAGTTCTATGGCTACACCTTC. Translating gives CAIPDSQKFYGYTF.

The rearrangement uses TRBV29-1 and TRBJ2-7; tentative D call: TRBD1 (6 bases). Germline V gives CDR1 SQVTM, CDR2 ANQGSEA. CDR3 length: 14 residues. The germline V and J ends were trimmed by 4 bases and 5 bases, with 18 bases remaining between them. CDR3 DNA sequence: TGCAGCGTTGTTGGTACAGGGTGGTTGGACGAGCAGTACTTC. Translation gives CSVVGTGWLDEQYF.

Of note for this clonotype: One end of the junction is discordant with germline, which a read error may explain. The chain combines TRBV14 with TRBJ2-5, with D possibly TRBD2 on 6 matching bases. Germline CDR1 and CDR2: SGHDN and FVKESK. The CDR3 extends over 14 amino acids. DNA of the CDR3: TGTGCCAGCAGTCAAGATCGGAGGGAAGAGACCCAGTACTTC. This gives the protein CASSQDRREETQYF.

CDR3 coding DNA: TGCAGTGCTAGAGTGGACAGGGGACCAAACTATGGCTACACCTTC. Protein: CSARVDRGPNYGYTF. This chain links TRBV20-1 with TRBJ1-2, with 9 bases aligning to TRBD1. V lost 1 base, J lost 2 bases, and 5 bases stayed unmatched. The CDR3 consists of 15 residues. Germline CDR1 is DFQATT and CDR2 is SNEGSKA (reference sequence).

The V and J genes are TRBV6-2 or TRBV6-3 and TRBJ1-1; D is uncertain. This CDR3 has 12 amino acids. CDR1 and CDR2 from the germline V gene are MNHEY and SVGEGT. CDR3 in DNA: TGTGCAATCGGCAGGCAGGACACTGAAGCTTTCTTT. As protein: CAIGRQDTEAFF.

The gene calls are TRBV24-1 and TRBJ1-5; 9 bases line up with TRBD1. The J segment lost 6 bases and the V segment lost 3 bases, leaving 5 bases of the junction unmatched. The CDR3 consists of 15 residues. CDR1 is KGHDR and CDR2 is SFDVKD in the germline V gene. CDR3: CATSDNRGLVQPQHF. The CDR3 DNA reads TGTGCCACCAGTGATAACAGGGGGCTAGTTCAGCCCCAGCATTTT.

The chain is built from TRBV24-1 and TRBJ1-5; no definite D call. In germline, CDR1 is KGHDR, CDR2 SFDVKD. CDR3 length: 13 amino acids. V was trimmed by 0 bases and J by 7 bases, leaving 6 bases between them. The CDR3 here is CATSDLQGQPQHF. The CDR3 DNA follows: TGTGCCACCAGTGATTTGCAAGGCCAGCCCCAGCATTTT.

CDR3 bases: TGTGCCAGCAGCTTAGCCCGACTAGTTCAGGAGACCCAGTACTTC. Residues: CASSLARLVQETQYF. The chain uses TRBV7-9 and TRBJ2-5; a weak D match, TRBD2 (6 bases). There are 15 residues in the CDR3. V lost 0 bases to trimming and J lost 5 bases, with 13 bases between them. The germline V gene encodes CDR1 SEHNR and CDR2 FQNEAQ (reference sequence).

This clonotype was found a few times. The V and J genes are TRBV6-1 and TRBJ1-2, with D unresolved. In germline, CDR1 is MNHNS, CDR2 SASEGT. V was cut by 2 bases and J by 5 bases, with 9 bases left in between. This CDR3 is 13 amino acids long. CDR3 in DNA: TGTGCCAGCAGTGAATCCCTCGGGTATGGCTACACCTTC. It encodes CASSESLGYGYTF.